What follows describes a single T cell receptor beta chain. The specificity of this receptor is unknown. Per-base quality was not reported, and no clone a single base away is much larger than it. These data are taken from a study of blood T cell repertoires in COVID-19 (dated by TCRdb to 2018 to 2021). Turning to the overall study: Samples from collaborators originated in the United States, Italy and Spain and spanned both the acute and convalescent phases of COVID-19. The sample metadata nearly always contained a de-identified subject ID, COVID-19 status, age in years and sex. The samples were drawn from the first 160 participants of the ongoing ImmuneRACE study and from 1,200 or so subjects provided by 6 global collaborators. A freely available public database, intended as a resource for researchers studying the immune response to SARS-CoV-2, is where the repertoires were released. The material from the prospective study consisted of cDNA or gDNA derived from T cells, B-cell-depleted T cells, or PBMCs. Deeply sampled blood TCRbeta repertoires from subjects exposed to, actively infected with, or recovered from COVID-19 were included in the dataset. HLA class I and class II types, where available, came from metadata supplied by the sample provider rather than from assay-based typing.

From V the trimming removes 10 bases and from J it removes 7 bases, while the gene matches leave 12 bases of the junction unaccounted for. The CDR3 has 14 amino acids, counting the end cysteine and phenylalanine. Only the CDR3 portion is preserved as DNA: 42 bases, with reading frame beginning at the first base. The germline V gene (reference sequence) sets CDR1 to LNHDA and CDR2 to SQIVND. Each collaborating institution followed its own protocols to collect whole blood in K2EDTA tubes. For TCRbeta analysis, collaborators shipped samples in one of three forms: frozen whole blood, isolated PBMCs, or DNA extracted from either of those sample types. The immunoSEQ Assay, a bias-controlled multiplex PCR, was used to amplify TCRbeta CDR3 regions from genomic DNA. The original pipeline was this. Nucleated cell counts per sample were estimated from amplification of reference gene primers within the assay. To quantify the absolute abundance of each unique TCRbeta CDR3 rearrangement, sequence reads were collapsed and filtered. Productive Simpson clonality was computed per sample as the square root of Simpson's diversity index over productive rearrangements. Held by TCRdb, this immuneACCESS table contains in-frame sequences only and omits some clones. Under half of the omission traces to an unresolved V gene where checked; the cause of the rest is unknown. V and J calls and clone size are given by that table; D and trimming were obtained from the DNA. This sample comprises about 58,000 clones, more than 80% of them detected only once. The ten largest make up more than 1.2% of the sample.

General conclusions and limits of the study: The amount of clinical and demographic metadata varied by source and participant and was provided uncurated.

Here the chain combines TRBV19 and TRBJ2-1; the junction holds 8 bases that match TRBD2. The material sequenced was peripheral blood. The clonotype comes from a man in his sixties with acute or convalescent COVID-19. The CDR3 reads as follows: CATREGTSLNEQFF. At the DNA level, the sequence is TGTGCCACCCGGGAGGGGACTAGTCTTAATGAGCAGTTCTTC.